The next 11 T cell receptor beta chains were all read from a single sample in a study of CD8 T cells in Susac syndrome. Random hexamers were used to reverse transcribe an amount of about 0.5 to 1 ug RNA. TCRdb re-derived calls from the immunoSEQ multiplex PCR reads in MiXCR, one entry per CDR3 protein. The data hold 100,000 to 150,000 distinct CDR3 sequences, with about 94% observed a single time. Material: CD8+ T cells from PBMCs. These receptors all stem from a human donor with Susac syndrome.

The chain uses TRBV20-1 and TRBJ1-2; D uncertain. Trimming took 0 bases from V and 8 from J, leaving 13 bases between them. Looked up from germline, CDR1 is DFQATT and CDR2 is SNEGSKA (reference sequence). The CDR3 is 13 amino acids. The CDR3 DNA is TGCAGTGCTAGAGATGAAACAGTATGGGGCTACACCTTC. The encoded protein is CSARDETVWGYTF.

This chain joins TRBV30 and TRBJ2-3; 9 bases map to TRBD2. CDR3 length: 15 residues. Germline V gene lookup returns CDR1 GTSNPN and CDR2 SVGIG (reference sequence). Trimming took 0 bases from V and 3 from J; bases not matched to a gene: 4. DNA of the CDR3: TGTGCCTGGAGTGTACCTAGCGGGATAACAGATACGCAGTATTTT. This translates into CAWSVPSGITDTQYF.

The CDR3, as DNA: TGTGCCAGCAGTGATAGGACAGCCGGGGAGCTGTTTTTT. This translates into CASSDRTAGELFF. The V gene is TRBV6-4, the J gene TRBJ2-2; TRBD1 is a possible D gene (6 bases). The CDR3 consists of 13 residues. The germline CDR1 and CDR2 sequences are MRHNA and SNTAGT. Trimming stripped 3 bases from V and 6 bases from J, with 8 bases between.

The chain is built from TRBV4-2 and TRBJ1-1; D not certain. The CDR3 spans 15 residues. Germline V gene sequence: CDR1 LGHNA, CDR2 YNFKEQ. V lost 0 bases and J lost 5, with 13 bases in between. For the CDR3, the DNA is TGTGCCAGCAGCCAAGATCGCGGTGTTGGGACTGAAGCTTTCTTT. It translates to CASSQDRGVGTEAFF.

The chain couples TRBV4-1 to TRBJ2-7; 10 bases map to TRBD2. Germline V gene sequence: CDR1 MGHRA, CDR2 YSYEKL. This CDR3 is 14 amino acids long. V trimming: 4 bases; J trimming: 6 bases; junction bases outside the gene matches: 6. The CDR3 region has the DNA TGCGCCAGCAGCCCAGGACTAGCGGCATTCGAGCAGTACTTC. This gives the protein CASSPGLAAFEQYF.

The chain combines TRBV2 with TRBJ2-3; D ambiguous. The CDR3 consists of 15 residues. Trimming left V 2 bases short and J 2 bases short, with 11 bases between. Germline assignment: CDR1 SNHLY and CDR2 FYNNEI. CDR3 sequence reads: CASSETVANTDTQYF. The DNA for the CDR3 is TGTGCCAGCAGTGAAACAGTAGCCAACACAGATACGCAGTATTTT.

V and J are TRBV12-3 or TRBV12-4 and TRBJ1-1; D possibly corresponds to TRBD1 (6 bases). The CDR3 consists of 15 residues. V gave up 3 bases and J gave up 4 bases, with 15 bases separating them. The CDR3 is CASSFLPGGGTEAFF. The CDR3 DNA follows: TGTGCCAGCAGTTTTCTCCCGGGGGGCGGCACTGAAGCTTTCTTT.

This chain connects TRBV20-1 to TRBJ2-5; 10 positions agree with TRBD2. V lost 5 bases to trimming and J lost 4 bases; unmatched junction nucleotides: 13. Germline V lookup: CDR1 DFQATT, CDR2 SNEGSKA (reference sequence). The CDR3 spans 16 residues. This CDR3 reads CSALRPLAGASETQYF. The CDR3 nucleotides are TGCAGTGCTCTAAGACCTCTAGCGGGAGCATCAGAGACCCAGTACTTC.

This clonotype was picked up one time. The CDR3 protein is CASSLWIGLQETQYF. Written as DNA, the CDR3 is TGTGCCAGCAGCTTATGGATTGGTCTCCAAGAGACCCAGTACTTC. The J gene is TRBJ2-5, the V gene TRBV7-9, with no clear D. Germline V gene data show CDR1 as SEHNR and CDR2 as FQNEAQ (reference sequence). The CDR3 consists of 15 residues. V was cut by 2 bases and J by 1 base, with 11 bases left in between.

The V and J genes are TRBV20-1 and TRBJ2-2, with 10 nucleotides matching TRBD2. V lost 4 bases and J lost 3; bases outside the gene matches: 5. The CDR3 is 15 residues long. Germline loops: CDR1 DFQATT, CDR2 SNEGSKA (reference sequence). The CDR3 region is CSAKDLAGDTGELFF. The CDR3 DNA follows: TGCAGTGCTAAAGATCTAGCGGGAGACACCGGGGAGCTGTTTTTT.

The rearrangement links TRBV6-4 to TRBJ1-1; 8 bases line up with TRBD1. Germline CDR1 and CDR2: MRHNA and SNTAGT. Unmatched junction bases numbered 4, after V lost 0 bases and J lost 10 bases. This CDR3 contains 13 residues. The CDR3 region is CASSDSETGAAFF. CDR3 coding DNA: TGTGCCAGCAGTGACTCCGAGACAGGGGCAGCTTTCTTT.